The clone carrying this T cell receptor beta chain was recorded a few times. The antigen is unknown. This specimen comes from a study of cytomegalovirus exposure and HLA in healthy donors. Study-wide background: Among the approximately 400 donors who were genotyped, 81% fell in the genetic ancestry cluster that is associated with self-reported Caucasian donors. Study-wide results and limits: In a later analysis, common viral pathogens appeared linked to several of the most significant clusters. Trimming of TCR beta V- and J-genes showed a link, identified in a later analysis, to a missense DCLRE1C variant.

60 Vbeta and 13 Jbeta primers were used in PCR. Sequencing was performed with immunoSEQ multiplex PCR; in TCRdb, only in-frame clones are kept and a portion is missing. Here the sample spans about 140,000 clones, 70% to 80% being singletons. The CDR3 has 13 residues. V gave up 4 bases and J gave up 0 bases, with 7 bases separating them. Germline CDR1 SGHRS, CDR2 YFSETQ. This chain connects TRBV5-1 to TRBJ1-1, with D unresolved. Sequenced input: PBMCs. The clonotype comes from a woman between 18 and 30 years old in good health and CMV-seropositive. The CDR3 loop reads CASSLEMNTEAFF. The CDR3 DNA is TGCGCCAGCAGCCTCGAGATGAACACTGAAGCTTTCTTT.